Listed here are 29 T cell receptor beta chains from one sample, sequenced in a study of cytomegalovirus exposure and HLA in healthy donors. In the PCR, 60 Vbeta and 13 Jbeta primers were used. Method: immunoSEQ multiplex PCR; TCRdb's copy keeps in-frame clones and lacks some. The table has around 190,000 clones, 70% to 80% seen once; the top ten hold about 0.72%. The specimen sequenced was PBMCs. These TCRs come from a woman in her 40s in good health and CMV-seronegative.

The chain has TRBV5-4 and TRBJ1-1; 7 bases map to TRBD1. V gave up 5 bases and J gave up 4 bases; unmatched junction bases: 14. CDR3 length: 16 amino acids. Germline loops: CDR1 SGHNT, CDR2 YYREEE (reference sequence). The CDR3 coding sequence is TGTGCCAGCAGGGCAGGGGGAAGGATGATGGGCACTGAAGCTTTCTTT. Amino acids: CASRAGGRMMGTEAFF. Full variable domain (rest looked up from reference TRBV5-4 and TRBJ1-1): ETGVTQSPTHLIKTRGQQVTLRCSSQSGHNTVSWYQQALGQGPQFIFQYYREEENGRGNFPPRFSGLQFPNYSSELNVNALELDDSALYLCASRAGGRMMGTEAFFGQGTRLTVV.

This rearrangement joins TRBV5-1 to TRBJ2-2; TRBD2 is a possible D gene (6 bases). Germline V lookup: CDR1 SGHRS, CDR2 YFSETQ. Trimming shortened V by 1 base and J by 5 bases, and 9 bases separated the two germline ends. This CDR3 is 14 amino acids long. CDR3 amino acids: CASSLRGRTGELFF. The DNA for the CDR3 is TGCGCCAGCAGCTTGCGGGGGAGGACCGGGGAGCTGTTTTTT.

The rearrangement uses TRBV6-5 and TRBJ1-1; D gene unclear. Germline V lookup: CDR1 MNHEY, CDR2 SVGAGI. V was cut by 3 bases and J by 3 bases, with 5 bases left in between. The CDR3 is 12 amino acids. The chain's CDR3 is CASSYSDTEAFF. CDR3 bases: TGTGCCAGCAGTTATAGCGACACTGAAGCTTTCTTT.

This chain joins TRBV11-2 and TRBJ1-4; D might be TRBD1 (5 bases). Germline V gene sequence: CDR1 SGHAT, CDR2 FQNNGV. V was cut by 2 bases and J by 0 bases, with 19 bases left in between. The CDR3 length is 19 residues. The CDR3 nucleotides read TGTGCCAGCAGCTTATCGATCGGGAGGGGACGGGCAACTAATGAAAAACTGTTTTTT. It translates to CASSLSIGRGRATNEKLFF.

V gene TRBV7-9 combines with J gene TRBJ1-2, with D perhaps matching TRBD1 (5 bases). Trimming took 3 bases from V and 2 from J, leaving 16 bases between them. Germline assignment: CDR1 SEHNR and CDR2 FQNEAQ (reference sequence). The CDR3 covers 16 residues. CDR3 in DNA: TGTGCCAGCAGCTTTTCAGGCAGGGAGGCAAACTATGGCTACACCTTC. It encodes CASSFSGREANYGYTF. Full variable domain (missing parts from reference TRBV7-9 and TRBJ1-2): DTGVSQNPRHKITKRGQNVTFRCDPISEHNRLYWYRQTLGQGPEFLTYFQNEAQLEKSRLLSDRFSAERPKGSFSTLEIQRTEQGDSAMYLCASSFSGREANYGYTFGSGTRLTVV.

The chain carries TRBV29-1 and TRBJ1-1, with D unresolved. This CDR3 is 14 amino acids long. Trimming cost V 3 bases and J 2 bases, with 13 bases left between them. CDR1 is SQVTM and CDR2 is ANQGSEA in the germline V gene. The CDR3 region is CSVDPTSSNTEAFF. For the CDR3, the DNA is TGCAGCGTTGACCCGACATCCTCTAACACTGAAGCTTTCTTT.

The V and J genes are TRBV5-6 and TRBJ1-1; TRBD1 aligns across 8 bases. CDR1 is SGHDT, CDR2 YYEEEE, per germline. This CDR3 contains 15 residues. V lost 0 bases, J lost 2 bases, and 3 bases stayed unmatched. The DNA for the CDR3 is TGTGCCAGCAGCTTGGCTCAGGGGGCTAACACTGAAGCTTTCTTT. Translating gives CASSLAQGANTEAFF.

The rearrangement links TRBV7-2 to TRBJ1-1; tentatively, D is TRBD1 (5 bases). Germline CDR1 reads SGHTA; CDR2 reads FQGNSA. Trimming stripped 3 bases from V and 6 bases from J, with 11 bases between. This CDR3 has 13 amino acids. DNA of the CDR3: TGTGCCAGCAGCTTCCACAGGATACCTGAAGCTTTCTTT. Amino acid sequence: CASSFHRIPEAFF.

The chain uses TRBV28 and TRBJ1-2, with 11 bases identical to TRBD1. The CDR3 extends over 15 amino acids. V was clipped by 5 bases and J by 7 bases; unmatched bases: 9. Per the germline V gene, CDR1 is MDHEN and CDR2 is SYDVKM. The CDR3 nucleotides are TGTGCCAGCAGTCGTCTAAGGGGACAGGGGGTTGGCTACACCTTC. It translates to CASSRLRGQGVGYTF.

The chain is built from TRBV7-6 and TRBJ2-3; 8 nucleotides align to TRBD2. V shed 3 bases and J 3 bases; nucleotides not matched to a gene: 5. This CDR3 comprises 15 residues. Per the germline V gene, CDR1 is SGHVS and CDR2 is FNYEAQ. The DNA for the CDR3 is TGTGCCAGCAGCTTTACCGGGGGGGCAACAGATACGCAGTATTTT. It yields the protein CASSFTGGATDTQYF.

The rearrangement joins TRBV5-4 to TRBJ2-1, with 7 bases lining up with TRBD1. This CDR3 region has 12 residues. V shed 4 bases and J 7 bases; nucleotides not matched to a gene: 2. The V gene's germline CDR1 is SGHNT and CDR2 YYREEE (reference sequence). CDR3 residues: CASSQQGNEQFF. CDR3 bases: TGTGCCAGCAGCCAACAGGGGAATGAGCAGTTCTTC. The full variable domain, in which reference TRBV5-4 and TRBJ2-1 provide the parts outside the CDR3, is ETGVTQSPTHLIKTRGQQVTLRCSSQSGHNTVSWYQQALGQGPQFIFQYYREEENGRGNFPPRFSGLQFPNYSSELNVNALELDDSALYLCASSQQGNEQFFGPGTRLTVL.

This clone has more than one count but fewer than ten. V and J are TRBV5-1 and TRBJ2-1, with 9 bases fitting TRBD2. The CDR3 has 14 residues. Germline CDR1 SGHRS, CDR2 YFSETQ. J was trimmed by 7 bases and V by 3 bases; bases with no gene match: 5. The CDR3 region is CASSSKTSGNEQFF. As DNA, the CDR3 is TGCGCCAGCAGCTCCAAGACTAGCGGAAATGAGCAGTTCTTC.

In this sample, this clone turned up a few times. This rearrangement joins TRBV5-1 to TRBJ2-5; a weak D match, TRBD1 (6 bases). This CDR3 is built from 13 residues. The germline gives CDR1 SGHRS, CDR2 YFSETQ. The V and J ends lost 4 bases and 5 bases respectively, with 12 bases between them. In nucleotides, the CDR3 is TGCGCCAGCAGCCCAGGACAGACGGAGACCCAGTACTTC. Translation gives CASSPGQTETQYF.

The gene calls are TRBV7-8 and TRBJ2-1; 8 bases agree with TRBD2. Trimming removed 2 bases from V and 8 bases from J; junction bases left unmatched: 5. Germline V gene sequence: CDR1 SGHVS, CDR2 FQNEAQ. This CDR3 is 14 amino acids long. CDR3 nucleotides: TGTGCCAGCAGCTTAACGGGGGGGAAAGATGAGCAGTTCTTC. Encoded protein: CASSLTGGKDEQFF.

The chain employs TRBV25-1 and TRBJ1-5, with TRBD1 as a possible D gene (5 bases). Germline V CDR1 and CDR2: MGHDK, SYGVNS. Trimming pared 1 base from V and 9 bases from J, leaving 13 bases between. CDR3 length: 14 residues. CDR3 sequence: CASSELGGVRPQHF. The CDR3 nucleotides read TGTGCCAGCAGTGAATTGGGGGGAGTTAGGCCCCAGCATTTT.

The chain combines TRBV5-4 with TRBJ2-3; 7 bases match TRBD1. This CDR3 has 14 amino acids. Unmatched junction bases numbered 3, after V lost 4 bases and J lost 1 base. Germline CDR1 and CDR2: SGHNT and YYREEE (reference sequence). CDR3 in DNA: TGTGCCAGCAGCCCTGGACAGGGCACAGATACGCAGTATTTT. As protein: CASSPGQGTDTQYF.

V is TRBV10-2 and J is TRBJ2-7, with a tentative D call TRBD2 (6 bases). Germline CDR1 WSHSY, CDR2 SAAADI. This CDR3 has 13 residues. Trimming removed 6 bases at V and 3 bases at J, with 12 bases between. The CDR3: CASRGQGLYEQYF. CDR3 DNA: TGCGCCAGCAGGGGTCAGGGACTCTACGAGCAGTACTTC.

This clone appeared once. The V and J genes are TRBV19 and TRBJ1-1; TRBD1 aligns across 9 bases. The CDR3 is made up of 14 amino acids. The germline V gene encodes CDR1 LNHDA and CDR2 SQIVND (reference sequence). J gave up 7 bases and V 5 bases, and 8 bases lay outside the gene matches. The CDR3 loop reads CASSPWDRVREAFF. The DNA for the CDR3 is TGTGCCAGTAGTCCTTGGGACAGGGTACGTGAAGCTTTCTTT.

This sequence joins TRBV11-3 and TRBJ1-6; D remains ambiguous. Germline V gives CDR1 SGHNT, CDR2 YENEEA. The V end was cut by 1 base, the J end by 0 bases, with 10 bases between. This CDR3 contains 17 residues. The CDR3 region has the DNA TGTGCCAGCAGCTTAGTTGCGGGGAGCTCCTATAATTCACCCCTCCACTTT. It codes for CASSLVAGSSYNSPLHF.

This clone was observed a single time. The rearrangement uses TRBV2 and TRBJ2-5; D is possibly TRBD2 (6 bases). The CDR3 totals 14 residues. Germline CDR1 is SNHLY and CDR2 is FYNNEI. V was shortened by 5 bases and J by 1 base, with 11 bases between the two germline ends. CDR3 sequence: CASSQLAAQETQYF. CDR3 DNA sequence: TGTGCCAGCAGTCAATTAGCGGCCCAAGAGACCCAGTACTTC.

Comment on this clone: This sample includes further DNA sequences coding for the same CDR3. This chain connects TRBV5-1 to TRBJ2-1, with 10 bases identical to TRBD2. The CDR3 loop spans 15 amino acids. Per germline, CDR1 SGHRS and CDR2 YFSETQ. Unmatched junction bases numbered 3, after V lost 4 bases and J lost 2 bases. In DNA form, the CDR3 reads TGCGCCAGCAGCACTAGCGGGACCACCTACAATGAGCAGTTCTTC. It specifies CASSTSGTTYNEQFF. Filled out from reference TRBV5-1 and TRBJ2-1, the complete variable domain reads KAGVTQTPRYLIKTRGQQVTLSCSPISGHRSVSWYQQTPGQGLQFLFEYFSETQRNKGNFPGRFSGRQFSNSRSEMNVSTLELGDSALYLCASSTSGTTYNEQFFGPGTRLTVL.

The chain recombines TRBV5-1 with TRBJ2-1; D is perhaps TRBD2 (5 bases). The CDR3 is made up of 16 amino acids. Germline V gene sequence: CDR1 SGHRS, CDR2 YFSETQ. V was cut by 3 bases and J by 8 bases, with 21 bases left in between. CDR3 loop: CASSSGLAPSSHEQFF. CDR3 coding DNA: TGCGCCAGCAGCTCCGGCCTAGCCCCCTCAAGTCATGAGCAGTTCTTC.

The chain recombines TRBV1 with TRBJ2-5; the tabulated D call, TRBD2, remains unverified against the DNA. The J call is in doubt because the DNA end fits TRBJ2-7 better. TRBV1 is recorded as a pseudogene. This CDR3 has 13 residues. In nucleotides, the CDR3 is TGCACCAGCAGCCAAGAATACCGCGGCGAGCAGTACTTC. Residues: CTSSQEYRGEQYF.

The V and J genes are TRBV5-1 and TRBJ1-6; tentatively, D is TRBD1 (5 bases). The CDR3 spans 16 residues. V dropped 0 bases and J dropped 6 bases, with 13 bases sitting between them. Germline V CDR1 and CDR2: SGHRS, YFSETQ. CDR3 in DNA: TGCGCCAGCAGCTTGGCCGCTCAAGGGGCTAATTCACCCCTCCACTTT. It codes for CASSLAAQGANSPLHF.

The chain has TRBV5-1 and TRBJ2-1; 9 bases align to TRBD1. V shed 3 bases, J shed 0 bases, and the junction held 10 bases outside the gene matches. Germline V gives CDR1 SGHRS, CDR2 YFSETQ. The CDR3 has 18 amino acids. The chain's CDR3 is CASSSLGQGASSYNEQFF. Here the CDR3 DNA reads TGCGCCAGCAGCTCCCTGGGACAGGGTGCCAGCTCCTACAATGAGCAGTTCTTC.

A single count supports this clone. The sample holds other DNA sequences that translate to the same CDR3. V is TRBV5-1 and J is TRBJ2-7; 9 bases line up with TRBD1. Trimming at V came to 0 bases and at J to 4 bases, leaving 2 bases not matched to a gene. The germline V gene has CDR1 SGHRS and CDR2 YFSETQ. The CDR3 covers 14 residues. CDR3 loop: CASSLDGQGYEQYF. The CDR3 DNA is TGCGCCAGCAGCTTGGATGGACAGGGGTACGAGCAGTACTTC.

V usage is TRBV11-3 and J usage is TRBJ2-7; TRBD2 might be the D (5 bases). V shed 3 bases and J shed 6 bases, with 18 bases lying between them. CDR1 is SGHNT, CDR2 YENEEA, per germline. The CDR3 is 15 residues long. The CDR3: CASSFLNAIAGEQYF. CDR3 nucleotide sequence: TGTGCCAGCAGCTTCCTAAATGCGATCGCGGGCGAGCAGTACTTC.

V and J are TRBV19 and TRBJ2-2; a possible D gene is TRBD1 (5 bases). The V gene lost 6 bases and the J gene lost 5 bases, with 10 bases spanning the gap. The CDR3 is made up of 13 amino acids. Germline lookup yields CDR1 LNHDA and CDR2 SQIVND (reference sequence). Written as DNA, the CDR3 is TGTGCCAGTAGCAACAGGCTGACCGGGGAGCTGTTTTTT. Residues: CASSNRLTGELFF.

This chain links TRBV6-1 with TRBJ2-7, with 7 bases matching TRBD2. Germline values: CDR1 MNHNS, CDR2 SASEGT. The CDR3 consists of 19 residues. J gave up 0 bases and V 4 bases, and 18 bases lay outside the gene matches. Here the CDR3 DNA reads TGTGCCAGCAGTGCCCCGGCCCTTACGGGAGGCCCTATCTCCTACGAGCAGTACTTC. It yields the protein CASSAPALTGGPISYEQYF.